These 16 T cell receptor beta chains originate from one sample sequenced in a study of cytomegalovirus exposure and HLA in healthy donors. Amplification used 60 Vbeta primers and 13 Jbeta primers. Clones were read by immunoSEQ multiplex PCR, and TCRdb kept only the in-frame ones, dropping some. Of 90,000 to 120,000 clones in the sample, 74% were seen once. Sequenced: PBMCs. The receptors derive from a woman between 40 and 50 years old in good health and CMV-seropositive.

This chain uses TRBV27 with TRBJ2-1; 7 nucleotides agree with TRBD1. Trimming cost V 7 bases and J 7 bases; bases outside gene matches: 10. Germline CDR1 reads MNHEY; CDR2 reads SMNVEV (reference sequence). The CDR3 totals 14 residues. CDR3 in amino acids: CASTHRQGGNEQFF. As DNA, the CDR3 is TGTGCCAGCACCCATCGACAGGGCGGGAATGAGCAGTTCTTC.

V is TRBV5-6 and J is TRBJ1-6; D is unclear. The CDR3 covers 16 residues. Trimming cost V 1 base and J 7 bases, with 15 bases left between them. The germline V gene encodes CDR1 SGHDT and CDR2 YYEEEE. The DNA of the CDR3 is TGTGCCAGCAGCTTGCGAGGGCCGGCATCGAATTCACCCCTCCACTTT. It yields the protein CASSLRGPASNSPLHF.

The chain employs TRBV6-1 and TRBJ1-2, with a weak D call TRBD1 (6 bases). CDR3 length: 14 amino acids. V was pared by 7 bases and J by 3 bases, with 15 bases between. In germline, CDR1 is MNHNS, CDR2 SASEGT. The CDR3 protein is CASMGGRGDYGYTF. DNA for the CDR3: TGTGCCAGCATGGGGGGGCGGGGTGACTATGGCTACACCTTC.

This clone was counted only a few times. The rearrangement uses TRBV11-2 and TRBJ2-5, with 10 bases lining up with TRBD2. The CDR3 length is 15 residues. J lost 2 bases, V lost 0 bases, and 0 bases had no gene match. Germline V gives CDR1 SGHAT, CDR2 FQNNGV. The CDR3 nucleotides are TGTGCCAGCAGCTTAGAAGCGGGGGGGCAAGAGACCCAGTACTTC. Protein product: CASSLEAGGQETQYF.

The chain uses TRBV6-6 and TRBJ1-1; D is possibly TRBD1 (6 bases). CDR1 and CDR2 from the germline V gene are MNHNY and SVGAGI (reference sequence). Trimming removed 2 bases at V and 7 bases at J, with 11 bases between. The CDR3 sequence is 13 residues long. The CDR3 region is CASSYPPGDEAFF. The CDR3 nucleotides read TGTGCCAGCAGTTACCCCCCAGGGGATGAAGCTTTCTTT.

This clone was observed a single time. The gene calls are TRBV6-1 and TRBJ1-1, with TRBD1 matching over 7 bases. The CDR3 runs 14 residues. V gave up 8 bases and J gave up 2 bases; unmatched junction bases: 8. Germline V gene sequence: CDR1 MNHNS, CDR2 SASEGT. For the CDR3, the DNA is TGTGCCAGCGGGGGTCGGGACAGCAACACTGAAGCTTTCTTT. Translating gives CASGGRDSNTEAFF.

The J gene is TRBJ1-1, the V gene TRBV7-8; D gene unclear. In germline, CDR1 is SGHVS, CDR2 FQNEAQ. Trimming cost V 1 base and J 4 bases, with 7 bases left between them. This CDR3 has 13 amino acids. CDR3 coding DNA: TGTGCCAGCAGCTTAGGTACAGCCACTGAAGCTTTCTTT. Protein sequence: CASSLGTATEAFF.

The V and J genes are TRBV6-5 and TRBJ1-3, with 9 positions matching TRBD1. The J segment lost 3 bases and the V segment lost 6 bases, leaving 6 bases of the junction unmatched. The germline V gene has CDR1 MNHEY and CDR2 SVGAGI. This CDR3 has 15 residues. The DNA for the CDR3 is TGTGCCAGCAGCCCACAGGGGGCTGGTGGAAACACCATATATTTT. Its translation: CASSPQGAGGNTIYF.

Worth noting for this clone: The junction departs from the called germline gene at one end, perhaps through a read error. The chain combines TRBV4-1 with TRBJ2-2; 10 bases map to TRBD2. The CDR3 covers 17 residues. Germline V CDR1 and CDR2: MGHRA, YSYEKL. Here the CDR3 DNA reads TGCGCCAGCAGCCAACCGGCTAGCGGGGGTGGCCCCGGAGAGCTGTTTTTT. The encoded protein is CASSQPASGGGPGELFF.

This chain uses TRBV7-9 with TRBJ1-2; 8 bases match TRBD1. The CDR3 spans 15 residues. The V and J ends lost 5 bases and 7 bases, in that order; junction bases with no gene match: 12. The germline V gene encodes CDR1 SEHNR and CDR2 FQNEAQ (reference sequence). CDR3 loop: CASSEWETGEIGYTF. The CDR3 region has the DNA TGTGCCAGCAGCGAGTGGGAGACAGGGGAGATTGGCTACACCTTC.

The gene calls are TRBV27 and TRBJ2-3; D perhaps matches TRBD1 (6 bases). This CDR3 comprises 14 residues. The germline V gene has CDR1 MNHEY and CDR2 SMNVEV (reference sequence). V dropped 3 bases and J dropped 4 bases, with 11 bases sitting between them. The DNA of the CDR3 is TGTGCCAGCAGTTTGCAGGGGCAAGCAGATACGCAGTATTTT. It specifies CASSLQGQADTQYF.

The V gene is TRBV23-1, the J gene TRBJ1-5; D is uncertain. TRBV23-1 is marked as an open reading frame, function uncertain. This CDR3 comprises 17 residues. Trimming removed 0 bases at V and 0 bases at J, with 12 bases between. In DNA, the CDR3 is TGCGCCAGCAGTCAATCCTGGACTGTAAATAGCAATCAGCCCCAGCATTTT. Translating it yields CASSQSWTVNSNQPQHF.

In this sample, this clone turned up a few times. The chain couples TRBV7-3 to TRBJ2-5; perhaps TRBD2 as D (6 bases). Germline V gene data show CDR1 as SGHTA and CDR2 as FQGTGA. The CDR3 contains 14 residues. With 5 bases removed from V and 4 bases from J, the gap between germline ends came to 14 bases. CDR3: CASSPGPGGETQYF. CDR3 sequence (DNA): TGTGCCAGCAGCCCCGGTCCCGGGGGAGAGACCCAGTACTTC. The variable domain in full, completed from reference TRBV7-3 and TRBJ2-5, reads GAGVSQTPSNKVTEKGKYVELRCDPISGHTALYWYRQSLGQGPEFLIYFQGTGAADDSGLPNDRFFAVRPEGSVSTLKIQRTERGDSAVYLCASSPGPGGETQYFGPGTRLLVL.

This clone was observed a handful of times. The chain couples TRBV5-1 to TRBJ2-2, with 10 bases that match TRBD1. The V segment lost 4 bases and the J segment 7 bases; nucleotides outside the gene matches: 7. The germline V gene encodes CDR1 SGHRS and CDR2 YFSETQ. CDR3 size: 15 residues. The CDR3 sequence: CASSRPGTGVGELFF. For the CDR3, the DNA is TGCGCCAGCAGCCGTCCCGGGACAGGGGTCGGGGAGCTGTTTTTT.

The chain is built from TRBV5-1 and TRBJ1-2, with a weak D call TRBD1 (6 bases). The CDR3 loop spans 15 amino acids. Trimming removed 4 bases at V and 6 bases at J, with 19 bases between. Germline lookup yields CDR1 SGHRS and CDR2 YFSETQ. The CDR3: CASSPTTGFGDGYTF. CDR3 bases: TGCGCCAGCAGCCCAACAACAGGGTTTGGGGATGGCTACACCTTC.

Only one count was recorded for this clone. This chain connects TRBV11-1 to TRBJ2-7, with D uncertain. Germline loops: CDR1 SGHAT, CDR2 FQDESV (reference sequence). Trimming took off 3 bases at V and 0 bases at J, with 9 bases between the two ends. The CDR3 totals 14 residues. CDR3 sequence (DNA): TGTGCCAGCAGCTTGAGGATTTTCTCCTACGAGCAGTACTTC. It translates to CASSLRIFSYEQYF. Full variable domain (outside the CDR3, taken from reference TRBV11-1 and TRBJ2-7): EAEVAQSPRYKITEKSQAVAFWCDPISGHATLYWYRQILGQGPELLVQFQDESVVDDSQLPKDRFSAERLKGVDSTLKIQPAELGDSAMYLCASSLRIFSYEQYFGPGTRLTVT.